Below are 23 T cell receptor beta chains sequenced from a single sample in a study of T cell responses to AZD1222 COVID-19 vaccine. Assay: immunoSEQ multiplex PCR; the TCRdb copy retains only in-frame clones and omits some. Counted here are around 95,000 clones, about 90% occurring once; the ten biggest clones make up under 2%. Here the sequenced sample was peripheral blood, taken on day 0 of AZD1222 vaccination. The receptors shown here come from an adult in good health.

The V call is TRBV2, the J call TRBJ1-2, with D possibly matching TRBD1 (6 bases). CDR1 and CDR2 from the germline V gene are SNHLY and FYNNEI. Trimming took off 6 bases at V and 10 bases at J, with 21 bases between the two ends. The CDR3 spans 14 residues. CDR3 residues: CASRGQPHYDAYTF. CDR3 nucleotides: TGTGCCAGCAGAGGACAGCCCCACTATGACGCCTACACCTTC.

The chain links TRBV6-1 to TRBJ2-5; D gene unclear. V lost 0 bases and J 5 bases, leaving 10 bases between the germline ends. The CDR3 has 14 amino acids. The germline gives CDR1 MNHNS, CDR2 SASEGT. The CDR3: CASSEALRSETQYF. In nucleotides, the CDR3 is TGTGCCAGCAGTGAAGCCCTCCGGTCGGAGACCCAGTACTTC.

CDR3 in amino acids: CASSTVGEAGLGAEAFF. For the CDR3, the DNA is TGTGCCAGTAGTACGGTTGGGGAGGCCGGCCTTGGAGCTGAAGCTTTCTTT. The chain employs TRBV19 and TRBJ1-1; D unresolved. From germline, CDR1 is LNHDA and CDR2 SQIVND (reference sequence). The CDR3 totals 17 residues. The ends were cut back, 4 bases at V and 6 bases at J, with 24 bases in the middle.

This clone was counted between two and nine times. The CDR3 protein is CASSPGTGVQPQHF. In DNA, the CDR3 is TGTGCCAGCAGTCCCGGGACAGGGGTGCAGCCCCAGCATTTT. This chain joins TRBV6-2 or TRBV6-3 and TRBJ1-5; 10 nucleotides agree with TRBD1. From germline, CDR1 is MNHEY and CDR2 SVGEGT. The CDR3 is 14 amino acids. V lost 5 bases, J lost 7 bases, and 5 bases stayed unmatched.

The rearrangement uses TRBV7-8 and TRBJ1-4, with a weak D call TRBD1 (5 bases). V was clipped by 3 bases and J by 7 bases, with 12 bases between them. This CDR3 comprises 14 residues. CDR1 SGHVS and CDR2 FQNEAQ come from the germline V gene. CDR3 sequence (DNA): TGTGCCAGCAGCTTCCCCTGGGACGGTGAAAAACTGTTTTTT. It is translated as CASSFPWDGEKLFF.

J is TRBJ1-5 and V is TRBV30; D unclear. The CDR3 extends over 12 amino acids. Germline V lookup: CDR1 GTSNPN, CDR2 SVGIG (reference sequence). The V end was cut by 3 bases, the J end by 7 bases, with 10 bases between. CDR3 in DNA: TGTGCCTGGAGACTACCCGGCCAGCCCCAGCATTTT. It yields the protein CAWRLPGQPQHF.

The chain links TRBV29-1 to TRBJ2-2; 9 nucleotides agree with TRBD2. Per the germline V gene, CDR1 is SQVTM and CDR2 is ANQGSEA. The CDR3 contains 13 residues. The V segment lost 4 bases and the J segment 6 bases; nucleotides outside the gene matches: 3. The CDR3 is CSVVAGVAGELFF. CDR3 DNA sequence: TGCAGCGTTGTAGCGGGAGTTGCCGGGGAGCTGTTTTTT.

The chain is built from TRBV28 and TRBJ2-2; D remains unclear. Germline assignment: CDR1 MDHEN and CDR2 SYDVKM. CDR3 length equals 17 residues. The V and J ends lost 3 bases and 8 bases respectively, with 22 bases between them. The CDR3 coding sequence is TGTGCCAGCAGTTTGTCATTGGCCCCCCGCCGGTCTGGGGAGCTGTTTTTT. It specifies CASSLSLAPRRSGELFF.

V is TRBV2 and J is TRBJ2-5, with D possibly TRBD1 on 6 matching bases. The germline V and J ends were trimmed by 5 bases and 4 bases, with 11 bases remaining between them. CDR1 SNHLY and CDR2 FYNNEI come from the germline V gene. The CDR3 extends over 13 amino acids. The DNA for the CDR3 is TGTGCCAGCAGTACAGGGTGGAGAGAGACCCAGTACTTC. Residues: CASSTGWRETQYF.

The CDR3 sequence is CASSPQGFDVNTEAFF. CDR3 coding DNA: TGTGCCAGCTCACCTCAGGGATTCGATGTGAACACTGAAGCTTTCTTT. The chain employs TRBV18 and TRBJ1-1, with TRBD1 as a possible D gene (5 bases). From germline, CDR1 is KGHSH and CDR2 LQKENI. The V end lost 3 bases, the J end lost 0 bases, and 14 bases lay between the germline ends. This CDR3 is built from 16 residues.

The chain recombines TRBV6-5 with TRBJ1-2; D not resolved. V gave up 6 bases and J gave up 4 bases, with 18 bases separating them. The V gene's germline CDR1 is MNHEY and CDR2 SVGAGI. CDR3 size: 15 residues. The CDR3 sequence: CASSNSGQLPYGYTF. The CDR3 coding sequence is TGTGCCAGCAGCAACTCCGGCCAACTTCCCTATGGCTACACCTTC.

Turning to this clone: The same CDR3 is also encoded by other DNA sequences in this sample. The V call is TRBV9, the J call TRBJ1-3; D gene uncertain. Deletions cut 0 bases from V and 2 bases from J, with 6 bases between. Germline V gene lookup returns CDR1 SGDLS and CDR2 YYNGEE. The CDR3 extends over 14 amino acids. The CDR3, as DNA: TGTGCCAGCAGCGTAGCCAGTACTGGAAACACCATATATTTT. As protein: CASSVASTGNTIYF.

The chain joins TRBV28 to TRBJ1-6; TRBD1 matches 11 bases. With 3 bases clipped from V and 10 bases from J, the junction kept 5 bases outside the gene matches. The CDR3 runs 15 residues. Germline CDR1 is MDHEN and CDR2 is SYDVKM. The CDR3 coding sequence is TGTGCCAGCAGTTTCCGGGGACAGGGGGACTCACCCCTCCACTTT. Translation: CASSFRGQGDSPLHF.

A single count supports this clone. The chain carries TRBV18 and TRBJ2-2; 14 positions match TRBD2. Germline CDR1 reads KGHSH; CDR2 reads LQKENI. V shed 8 bases, J shed 1 base, and the junction held 9 bases outside the gene matches. The CDR3 has 18 residues. CDR3 amino acids: CASTRTSGRSRNTGELFF. CDR3 nucleotides: TGTGCCAGCACCCGGACTAGCGGGAGGTCGAGGAACACCGGGGAGCTGTTTTTT.

The chain is built from TRBV7-2 and TRBJ2-6, with no clear D. The CDR3 sequence is 16 residues long. With 5 bases removed from V and 0 bases from J, the gap between germline ends came to 11 bases. CDR1 is SGHTA, CDR2 FQGNSA, per germline. CDR3 residues: CASSQDASSGANVLTF. The CDR3 DNA sequence: TGTGCCAGCAGCCAGGACGCGAGCTCTGGGGCCAACGTCCTGACTTTC. Complete variable domain (other parts from reference TRBV7-2 and TRBJ2-6): GAGVSQSPSNKVTEKGKDVELRCDPISGHTALYWYRQSLGQGLEFLIYFQGNSAPDKSGLPSDRFSAERTGGSVSTLTIQRTQQEDSAVYLCASSQDASSGANVLTFGAGSRLTVL.

The chain combines TRBV11-3 with TRBJ2-1; D remains ambiguous. There are 15 residues in the CDR3. The ends were cut back, 5 bases at V and 1 base at J, with 12 bases in the middle. Germline V lookup: CDR1 SGHNT, CDR2 YENEEA. The CDR3: CASSPSGDSYNEQFF. The CDR3 nucleotides are TGTGCCAGCAGCCCTTCTGGGGATTCCTACAATGAGCAGTTCTTC.

The CDR3 DNA is TGTGCCAGCAGAACAGGGAGGGCCTTAAGAGAGACCCAGTACTTC. It translates to CASRTGRALRETQYF. The chain couples TRBV7-8 to TRBJ2-5; TRBD2 is a possible D gene (7 bases). The CDR3 sequence is 15 residues long. Germline V gene lookup returns CDR1 SGHVS and CDR2 FQNEAQ. V was pared by 6 bases and J by 4 bases, with 18 bases between.

The genes are TRBV13 and TRBJ1-6, with a tentative D call TRBD1 (6 bases). CDR1 and CDR2 from the germline V gene are PRHDT and FYEKMQ (reference sequence). The CDR3 spans 14 residues. V lost 3 bases to trimming and J lost 8 bases, with 11 bases between them. This CDR3 is CASSFRQAYSPLHF. CDR3 bases: TGTGCCAGCAGCTTCCGACAGGCATATTCACCCCTCCACTTT.

This clone was detected a few times. The chain couples TRBV28 to TRBJ1-3; weak D call: TRBD1 (5 bases). The CDR3 totals 13 residues. Per germline, CDR1 MDHEN and CDR2 SYDVKM. The V end was cut by 7 bases, the J end by 9 bases, with 16 bases between. CDR3 sequence (DNA): TGTGCCAGCACCCCCTCCGGGGGAGGCACCATATATTTT. It specifies CASTPSGGGTIYF.

The CDR3 loop is CASSLFGQRGYSYEQYF. The CDR3 DNA reads TGTGCCAGCAGCTTGTTTGGACAAAGAGGGTACTCCTACGAGCAGTACTTC. V is TRBV11-3 and J is TRBJ2-7; D may be TRBD1 or TRBD2 (5 bases each). The germline gives CDR1 SGHNT, CDR2 YENEEA. V lost 3 bases, J lost 0 bases, and 18 bases lay in between. The CDR3 has 17 residues.

The CDR3 spells CASSPGSNQPQHF. The CDR3 nucleotides read TGTGCCAGCAGTCCCGGTAGCAATCAGCCCCAGCATTTT. J is TRBJ1-5 and V is TRBV6-6, with D unresolved. CDR1 MNHNY and CDR2 SVGAGI come from the germline V gene (reference sequence). The V end was cut by 5 bases, the J end by 0 bases, with 5 bases between. CDR3 size: 13 residues.

V gene TRBV2 combines with J gene TRBJ1-5, with 9 nucleotides matching TRBD1. V lost 7 bases, J lost 5 bases, and 3 bases stayed unmatched. CDR3 length equals 13 residues. In germline, CDR1 is SNHLY, CDR2 FYNNEI. This CDR3 is CASTWDRDQPQHF. CDR3 sequence (DNA): TGTGCCAGCACTTGGGACAGGGATCAGCCCCAGCATTTT.

The rearrangement links TRBV9 to TRBJ1-4; D might be TRBD1 (5 bases). The length of the CDR3 is 16 residues. Per the germline V gene, CDR1 is SGDLS and CDR2 is YYNGEE. V dropped 0 bases and J dropped 5 bases, with 14 bases sitting between them. The CDR3 loop is CASSVGESQGNEKLFF. In nucleotides, the CDR3 is TGTGCCAGCAGCGTAGGTGAAAGTCAGGGAAATGAAAAACTGTTTTTT.